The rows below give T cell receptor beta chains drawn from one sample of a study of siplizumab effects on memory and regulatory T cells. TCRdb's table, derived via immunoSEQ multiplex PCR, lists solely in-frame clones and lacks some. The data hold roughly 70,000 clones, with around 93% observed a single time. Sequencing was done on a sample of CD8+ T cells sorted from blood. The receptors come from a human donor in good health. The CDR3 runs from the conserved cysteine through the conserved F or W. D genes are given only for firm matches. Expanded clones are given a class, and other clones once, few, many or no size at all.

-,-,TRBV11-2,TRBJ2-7,CASSYGAHSYEQYF,TGTGCCAGCAGCTACGGGGCCCACTCCTACGAGCAGTACTTC
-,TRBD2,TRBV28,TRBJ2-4,CASSSPGGIQYF,TGTGCCAGCAGTTCCCCGGGAGGCATTCAGTACTTC
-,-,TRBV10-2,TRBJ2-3,CASSVIGQSTDTQYF,TGCGCCAGCAGTGTAATAGGGCAAAGCACAGATACGCAGTATTTT
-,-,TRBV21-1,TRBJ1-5,CASSKPPGTVNQPQHF,TGTGCCAGCAGCAAACCCCCAGGTACGGTGAATCAGCCCCAGCATTTT
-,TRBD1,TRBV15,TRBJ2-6,CATSTDRGSGANVLTF,TGTGCCACCAGCACCGACAGGGGATCAGGGGCCAACGTCCTGACTTTC
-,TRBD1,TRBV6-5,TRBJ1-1,CASIGQGLSEAFF,TGTGCCAGCATCGGACAGGGATTGAGTGAAGCTTTCTTT
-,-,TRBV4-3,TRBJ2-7,CASSQSRIGSYEQYF,TGCGCCAGCAGCCAGAGCCGGATCGGCAGCTACGAGCAGTACTTC
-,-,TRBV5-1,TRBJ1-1,CASSLGEYTEAFF,TGCGCCAGCAGCTTGGGGGAGTACACTGAAGCTTTCTTT
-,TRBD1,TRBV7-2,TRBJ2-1,CASSLIGTALSYNEQFF,TGTGCCAGCAGCTTAATAGGGACAGCCCTCTCCTACAATGAGCAGTTCTTC
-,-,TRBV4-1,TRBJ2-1,CASSEPGTSNEQFF,TGCGCCAGCAGCGAACCTGGGACTTCCAATGAGCAGTTCTTC
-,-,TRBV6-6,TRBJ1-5,CASSYSQEGQPQHF,TGTGCCAGCAGTTACTCCCAGGAGGGTCAGCCCCAGCATTTT
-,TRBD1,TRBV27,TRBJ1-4,CASSPGQGYEKLFF,TGTGCCAGCAGTCCGGGACAGGGGTATGAAAAACTGTTTTTT
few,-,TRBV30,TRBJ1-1,CAWSVAGPEAFF,TGTGCCTGGAGTGTTGCGGGACCTGAAGCTTTCTTT
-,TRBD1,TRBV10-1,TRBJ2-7,CASSEGTGCEQYF,TGCGCCAGCAGTGAGGGGACAGGGTGCGAGCAGTACTTC
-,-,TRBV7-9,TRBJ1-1,CASSFPGHLNTEAFF,TGTGCCAGCAGCTTCCCGGGACATCTGAACACTGAAGCTTTCTTT
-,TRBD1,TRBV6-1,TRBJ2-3,CASSELTGDGTDTQYF,TGTGCCAGCAGTGAACTGACAGGGGACGGCACAGATACGCAGTATTTT
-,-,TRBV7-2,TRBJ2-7,CASSLTGLIYEQYF,TGTGCCAGCAGCTTAACGGGGCTAATATACGAGCAGTACTTC
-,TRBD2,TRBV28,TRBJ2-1,CASTLALAGSSYNEQFF,TGTGCCAGCACTTTGGCCCTAGCGGGGAGCTCCTACAATGAGCAGTTCTTC
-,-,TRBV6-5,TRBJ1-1,CASSYSLSSPEAFF,TGTGCCAGCAGTTACTCGTTGAGTTCCCCAGAAGCTTTCTTT
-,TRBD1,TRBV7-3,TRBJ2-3,CASSLSDRGQGQDTQYF,TGTGCCAGCAGCTTAAGCGACAGGGGGCAGGGGCAAGATACGCAGTATTTT
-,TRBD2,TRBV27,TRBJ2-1,CASITGGAVGEQFF,TGTGCCAGCATTACGGGGGGGGCGGTGGGTGAGCAGTTCTTC
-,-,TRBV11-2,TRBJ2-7,CASSPTMGKTREQYF,TGTGCCAGCAGTCCGACTATGGGCAAAACGAGGGAGCAGTACTTC
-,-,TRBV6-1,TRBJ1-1,CASSEGRGGPLGMNTEAFF,TGTGCCAGCAGTGAAGGGAGGGGGGGGCCACTCGGCATGAACACTGAAGCTTTCTTT
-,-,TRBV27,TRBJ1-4,CASSLIGPEKLFF,TGTGCCAGCAGTTTAATAGGGCCTGAAAAACTGTTTTTT
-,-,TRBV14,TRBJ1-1,CASSQDSYPTTEAFF,TGTGCCAGCAGCCAAGATTCCTACCCGACCACTGAAGCTTTCTTT
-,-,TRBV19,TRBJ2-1,CASSASLGSYNEQFF,TGTGCCAGTAGTGCCTCGCTAGGGTCCTACAATGAGCAGTTCTTC
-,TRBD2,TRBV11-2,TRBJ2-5,CASSREGETQYF,TGTGCCAGCAGCCGGGAGGGGGAGACCCAGTACTTC
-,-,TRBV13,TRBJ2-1,CASSHTGRAINEQFF,TGTGCCAGCAGCCATACGGGGCGAGCCATCAATGAGCAGTTCTTC
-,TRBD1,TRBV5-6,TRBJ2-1,CASSYPGQGAHEQFF,TGTGCCAGCAGCTATCCGGGACAGGGGGCCCATGAGCAGTTCTTC
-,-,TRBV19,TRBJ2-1,CASSKEGGLDEQFF,TGTGCCAGTAGTAAAGAGGGGGGCCTGGATGAGCAGTTCTTC
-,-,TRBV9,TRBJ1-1,CASSHGLRTEAFF,TGTGCCAGCAGCCACGGCCTTAGAACTGAAGCTTTCTTT
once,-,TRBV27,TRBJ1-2,CASSPLLGTDYGYTF,TGTGCCAGCAGTCCCTTGCTAGGGACGGACTATGGCTACACCTTC
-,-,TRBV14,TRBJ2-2,CASSPPANTGELFF,TGTGCCAGCAGCCCACCAGCCAACACCGGGGAGCTGTTTTTT
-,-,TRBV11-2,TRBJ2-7,CASSLAAAGSYEQYF,TGTGCCAGCAGCTTAGCCGCCGCAGGGTCCTACGAGCAGTACTTC
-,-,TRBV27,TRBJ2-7,CASRGPDEQYF,TGTGCCAGCAGAGGCCCTGACGAGCAGTACTTC
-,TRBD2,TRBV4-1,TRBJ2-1,CASSQGQRDNNEQFF,TGCGCCAGCAGCCAAGGGCAGCGGGATAACAATGAGCAGTTCTTC
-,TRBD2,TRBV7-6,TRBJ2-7,CASSFGGGSYEQYF,TGTGCCAGCAGCTTTGGCGGGGGGTCCTACGAGCAGTACTTC
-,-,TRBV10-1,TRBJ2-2,CASSEVPETGELFF,TGCGCCAGCAGTGAAGTACCCGAAACCGGGGAGCTGTTTTTT
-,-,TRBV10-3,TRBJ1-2,CAIRGDGYGYTF,TGTGCCATCAGGGGGGACGGCTATGGCTACACCTTC
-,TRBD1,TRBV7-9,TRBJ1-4,CASSLASTGYEKLFF,TGTGCCAGCAGCTTAGCTTCGACAGGGTACGAAAAACTGTTTTTT
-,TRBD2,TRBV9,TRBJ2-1,CASSETSVNEQFF,TGTGCCAGCAGCGAGACTAGCGTCAATGAGCAGTTCTTC
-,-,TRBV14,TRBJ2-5,CASSPLTDLETQYF,TGTGCCAGCAGCCCCCTGACAGATTTAGAGACCCAGTACTTC
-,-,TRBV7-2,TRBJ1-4,CASSSGGGREEKLFF,TGTGCCAGCAGCTCTGGGGGGGGCAGAGAGGAAAAACTGTTTTTT
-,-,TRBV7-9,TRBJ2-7,CASSSDRYLGDEQYF,TGTGCCAGCAGCTCAGACAGGTATTTGGGGGACGAGCAGTACTTC
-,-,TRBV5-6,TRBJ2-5,CASSLLGGSVSETQYF,TGTGCCAGCAGCTTGCTCGGGGGAAGCGTTAGTGAGACCCAGTACTTC
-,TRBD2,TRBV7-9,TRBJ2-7,CASSLVVGLAAYEQYF,TGTGCCAGCAGCTTAGTTGTGGGACTAGCGGCCTACGAGCAGTACTTC
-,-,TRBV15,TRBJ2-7,CATSRDRATSYEQYF,TGTGCCACCAGCAGAGATCGTGCCACATCCTACGAGCAGTACTTC
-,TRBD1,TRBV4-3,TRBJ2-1,CASSQGASGQGRNEQFF,TGCGCCAGCAGCCAAGGAGCTTCGGGACAGGGGAGAAATGAGCAGTTCTTC
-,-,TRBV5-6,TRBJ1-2,CASSLGPADGDYGYTF,TGTGCCAGCAGCTTAGGCCCAGCCGACGGGGACTATGGCTACACCTTC
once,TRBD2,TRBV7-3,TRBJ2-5,CASGSSSGQTQYF,TGTGCCAGCGGATCATCTAGCGGACAGACCCAGTACTTC
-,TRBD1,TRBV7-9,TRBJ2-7,CASSLVGQGAPYEQYF,TGTGCCAGCAGCTTAGTGGGACAGGGGGCCCCCTACGAGCAGTACTTC
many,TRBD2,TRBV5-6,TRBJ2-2,CASTKLAGGRPGELFF,TGTGCCAGCACCAAACTAGCGGGGGGGCGCCCCGGGGAGCTGTTTTTT
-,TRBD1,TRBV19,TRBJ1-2,CASSPGGDYGYTF,TGTGCCAGTAGTCCAGGGGGCGACTATGGCTACACCTTC
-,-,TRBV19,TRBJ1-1,CASSPQGVNTEAFF,TGTGCCAGTAGTCCCCAGGGTGTAAACACTGAAGCTTTCTTT
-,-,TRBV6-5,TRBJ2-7,CASSSRAYEQYF,TGTGCCAGCAGTTCCCGGGCCTACGAGCAGTACTTC
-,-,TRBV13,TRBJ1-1,CASSSPGEGHTEAFF,TGTGCCAGCAGCTCCCCTGGAGAGGGCCACACTGAAGCTTTCTTT
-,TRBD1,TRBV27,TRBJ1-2,CASSTGTGVHGYTF,TGTGCCAGCAGTACCGGGACAGGGGTCCATGGCTACACCTTC